These 22 T cell receptor beta chains were all obtained from the same sample, sequenced in a study of CXCR3-negative and CXCR3-positive naive CD8 T cells (dated by TCRdb to the late 2010s). What the work shows at the level of the full study, not this receptor alone: Compared with CXCR3-negative naive cells, CXCR3-positive naive cells had TRB CDR3s with higher hydrophobicity (lower Kidera factor 4), lower energy, and higher strength and volume indices.

Their target antigens are unknown. Sequencer: NextSeq 550. The Human TCR Profiling Kit (MiLaboratory) was used to prepare UMI-labeled 5' RACE TRB cDNA libraries. One entry per CDR3 protein sequence results from the TCRdb reprocessing of the reads, with DNA left out. Per the sample table, the count is some 47,000 distinct CDR3 sequences. The ten largest clones represent approximately 0.56% of the sample. The sample consisted of naive CXCR3+ CD8+ T cells from blood. The cell subset or site label on this specimen signifies: CD45RO-CCR7+CD27+CD95- naive CD8+ T cells expressing CXCR3 (TNR3+). The receptor source for this set is a human donor in good health. Some clones in this sample may be carry-over from other donors' samples.

The chain recombines TRBV6-6 with TRBJ2-2. The CDR3 loop spans 14 amino acids. Germline CDR1 and CDR2: MNHNY and SVGAGI (reference sequence). The chain's CDR3 is CASSFQEYTGELFF.

V gene TRBV11-2 combines with J gene TRBJ2-5; TCRdb calls TRBD1, which cannot be checked without DNA. Germline loops: CDR1 SGHAT, CDR2 FQNNGV. The length of the CDR3 is 16 residues. This CDR3 reads CASSIGQGMLGETQYF.

The chain is built from TRBV7-6 and TRBJ2-5. Germline CDR1 is SGHVS and CDR2 is FNYEAQ. The CDR3 sequence is 14 residues long. CDR3 region: CASNPVRLQETQYF.

The CDR3 sequence: CASSFRVDEQFF. The rearrangement links TRBV7-9 to TRBJ2-1; no DNA is available, so the TRBD1 call from TCRdb remains unchecked. Germline V lookup: CDR1 SEHNR, CDR2 FQNEAQ (reference sequence). This CDR3 region has 12 residues. The complete variable domain, with remaining parts taken from reference TRBV7-9 and TRBJ2-1, reads DTGVSQNPRHKITKRGQNVTFRCDPISEHNRLYWYRQTLGQGPEFLTYFQNEAQLEKSRLLSDRFSAERPKGSFSTLEIQRTEQGDSAMYLCASSFRVDEQFFGPGTRLTVL.

This chain uses TRBV6-1 with TRBJ2-2; lacking DNA, the TRBD1 call made by TCRdb goes unchecked. This CDR3 region has 17 residues. Germline CDR1 MNHNS, CDR2 SASEGT. The CDR3 spells CASSPGTGDRSTGELFF.

The chain combines TRBV4-3 with TRBJ1-4; TCRdb's D gene call, TRBD1, goes unchecked for lack of DNA. The V gene's germline CDR1 is LGHNA and CDR2 YSLEER. The CDR3 runs 13 residues. The CDR3 here is CASSQLPGEKLFF.

The CDR3: CASIPYLSGEYNEQFF. V is TRBV12-3 or TRBV12-4 and J is TRBJ2-1; TCRdb's assignment of TRBD2 cannot be checked, as there is no DNA. The CDR3 runs 16 residues.

The rearrangement links TRBV5-5 to TRBJ2-7. The CDR3 runs to 14 residues. The V gene's germline CDR1 is SGHKS and CDR2 YYEKEE (reference sequence). This CDR3 is CASSLVGSSYEQYF. The full variable domain, rest sourced from reference TRBV5-5 and TRBJ2-7, is DAGVTQSPTHLIKTRGQQVTLRCSPISGHKSVSWYQQVLGQGPQFIFQYYEKEERGRGNFPDRFSARQFPNYSSELNVNALLLGDSALYLCASSLVGSSYEQYFGPGTRLTVT.

The chain employs TRBV9 and TRBJ1-5. The CDR3 consists of 15 residues. CDR1 and CDR2 (germline): SGDLS, YYNGEE. The CDR3 sequence: CASSVGSGGNQPQHF.

The chain is built from TRBV4-1 and TRBJ2-7. Germline lookup yields CDR1 MGHRA and CDR2 YSYEKL. The CDR3 runs to 15 residues. Here the CDR3 reads CASSQLATSCYEQYF.

The genes are TRBV28 and TRBJ2-7; TCRdb gives TRBD1 as the D gene, but with no DNA this cannot be confirmed. The V gene's germline CDR1 is MDHEN and CDR2 SYDVKM. This CDR3 comprises 12 residues. The CDR3 here is CASSRDNYEQYF.

J is TRBJ2-5 and V is TRBV7-9; TCRdb lists TRBD1, though no DNA is available to test this call. Germline V gene lookup returns CDR1 SEHNR and CDR2 FQNEAQ (reference sequence). The CDR3 sequence is 14 residues long. CDR3 in amino acids: CASSNGTEGETQYF.

V and J are TRBV29-1 and TRBJ2-7; TCRdb gives TRBD1 as the D gene, but with no DNA this cannot be confirmed. This CDR3 spans 13 amino acids. Per germline, CDR1 SQVTM and CDR2 ANQGSEA. The chain's CDR3 is CSVEGGLSYEQYF.

CDR3 loop: CASSQEVRGGRDEQFF. V is TRBV4-3 and J is TRBJ2-1; TCRdb's D gene call, TRBD1, goes unchecked for lack of DNA. Germline CDR1 LGHNA, CDR2 YSLEER. The CDR3 has 16 amino acids.

The V gene is TRBV3-1, the J gene TRBJ2-5; with no DNA, the TCRdb D assignment of TRBD2 cannot be verified. CDR1 is LGHDT and CDR2 is YNNKEL in the germline V gene (reference sequence). CDR3 length equals 15 residues. CDR3 amino acids: CASSQDNGLEETQYF.

This chain joins TRBV9 and TRBJ1-1. The CDR3 consists of 14 residues. In germline, CDR1 is SGDLS, CDR2 YYNGEE. CDR3 protein: CASSVVDENTEAFF. Full variable domain (outside the CDR3, taken from reference TRBV9 and TRBJ1-1): DSGVTQTPKHLITATGQRVTLRCSPRSGDLSVYWYQQSLDQGLQFLIQYYNGEERAKGNILERFSAQQFPDLHSELNLSSLELGDSALYFCASSVVDENTEAFFGQGTRLTVV.

The chain has TRBV7-6 and TRBJ2-7; TCRdb proposes TRBD1, but this gene call is untestable without DNA. The CDR3 totals 14 residues. Per germline, CDR1 SGHVS and CDR2 FNYEAQ. The CDR3 is CASSSRDSSYEQYF.

The chain carries TRBV28 and TRBJ2-1; TCRdb selects TRBD2, and the lack of DNA leaves this call unchecked. The germline V gene has CDR1 MDHEN and CDR2 SYDVKM. The CDR3 runs to 15 residues. The CDR3 here is CASTLGLAVYNEQFF.

The rearrangement joins TRBV9 to TRBJ1-2; TCRdb calls TRBD1, which cannot be checked without DNA. Germline V gene sequence: CDR1 SGDLS, CDR2 YYNGEE. CDR3 length: 16 residues. This chain's CDR3 is CASSEPRDRANYGYTF.

J is TRBJ1-1 and V is TRBV12-3 or TRBV12-4; absent DNA, TCRdb's TRBD1 call cannot be checked. The CDR3 runs to 15 residues. CDR3 sequence reads: CASSLTGTVNTEAFF.

The CDR3 protein is CATSGDRVADTQYF. V gene TRBV15 combines with J gene TRBJ2-3; the TRBD1 assignment by TCRdb is unverifiable without DNA. The CDR3 sequence is 14 residues long. In germline, CDR1 is LNHNV, CDR2 YYDKDF (reference sequence).

The chain combines TRBV12-3 or TRBV12-4 with TRBJ2-1; checking the TCRdb D call of TRBD1 is not possible without DNA. The CDR3 spans 15 residues. CDR3 in amino acids: CASSFMRGRYNEQFF.